A single sample gave rise to the 2 T cell receptor beta chains below, sequenced in a study of blood T cell repertoires in COVID-19. Generated by immunoSEQ multiplex PCR, the TCRdb table keeps only in-frame clones and is missing some. Here the sample spans roughly 430,000 clones, 88% being singletons. Sequenced: PBMCs or T cells enriched from blood (not recorded which). All receptors come from a woman aged 40 to 49 with acute COVID-19.

The chain carries TRBV30 and TRBJ2-7; 8 positions agree with TRBD1. The germline V gene has CDR1 GTSNPN and CDR2 SVGIG (reference sequence). The CDR3 contains 15 residues. Unmatched junction bases numbered 10, after V lost 3 bases and J lost 3 bases. The CDR3 reads CAWSAPRQGNYEQYF. CDR3 in DNA: TGTGCCTGGAGCGCCCCCCGACAGGGGAACTACGAGCAGTACTTC.

The chain is built from TRBV3-1 (or the pseudogene TRBV3-2) and TRBJ1-4; 8 nucleotides line up with TRBD1. J gave up 3 bases and V 3 bases, and 9 bases lay outside the gene matches. The CDR3 runs to 17 residues. Germline V CDR1 and CDR2: LGHDT, YNNKEL (reference sequence). The CDR3: CASSQYDRGVANEKLFF. In nucleotides, the CDR3 is TGTGCCAGCAGCCAGTACGACAGGGGCGTCGCTAATGAAAAACTGTTTTTT.